This passage covers 11 T cell receptor beta chains from one sample sequenced in a study of shared clonotypes between healthy human individuals. Sequencing was performed with immunoSEQ multiplex PCR; in TCRdb, only in-frame clones are kept and a portion is missing. The table lists under 2.5 million clones, 85% to 95% of them singletons, with 0.37% in the top ten. The sequenced material came from naive CD4+ T cells from PBMCs. This sample's subset: CD45RA+ positively selected. The source of these receptors is a man in his late teens or twenties in good health. Some clones in this sample may be carry-over from other donors' samples.

Here the CDR3 reads CASSQDLDRATREQYF. The CDR3 region has the DNA TGTGCCAGCAGCCAAGACTTAGACAGGGCCACACGGGAGCAGTACTTC. The chain joins TRBV4-2 to TRBJ2-7, with 7 positions matching TRBD1. This CDR3 has 16 residues. Germline lookup yields CDR1 LGHNA and CDR2 YNFKEQ. The V and J ends lost 0 bases and 7 bases, in that order; junction bases with no gene match: 12.

CDR3: CASSPDSLGAGELFF. The CDR3 bases are TGTGCCAGCAGCCCCGACAGCTTGGGGGCCGGGGAGCTGTTTTTT. The rearrangement joins TRBV7-3 to TRBJ2-2, with D possibly called TRBD1 or TRBD2 (5 bases each). CDR3 size: 15 residues. CDR1 SGHTA and CDR2 FQGTGA come from the germline V gene. V was shortened by 5 bases and J by 6 bases, with 16 bases between the two germline ends.

This clone is a singleton in its sample. The chain has TRBV11-1 and TRBJ2-2; maybe TRBD1 (5 bases). Germline V lookup: CDR1 SGHAT, CDR2 FQDESV (reference sequence). This CDR3 has 15 residues. Trimming shortened V by 5 bases and J by 7 bases, and 17 bases separated the two germline ends. CDR3 DNA sequence: TGTGCCAGCAGCGAACGCAGGGTATCAGGCGGGGAGCTGTTTTTT. It codes for CASSERRVSGGELFF. The full variable domain, in which reference TRBV11-1 and TRBJ2-2 provide the parts outside the CDR3, is EAEVAQSPRYKITEKSQAVAFWCDPISGHATLYWYRQILGQGPELLVQFQDESVVDDSQLPKDRFSAERLKGVDSTLKIQPAELGDSAMYLCASSERRVSGGELFFGEGSRLTVL.

The rearrangement joins TRBV28 to TRBJ1-2; D unclear. The CDR3 is 15 residues long. The germline gives CDR1 MDHEN, CDR2 SYDVKM. Trimming left V 1 base short and J 0 bases short, with 9 bases between. DNA for the CDR3: TGTGCCAGCAGTTTATTAGTAGGTTCTAACTATGGCTACACCTTC. Protein sequence: CASSLLVGSNYGYTF.

V usage is TRBV2 and J usage is TRBJ2-3, with D maybe TRBD2 (5 bases). Germline CDR1 SNHLY, CDR2 FYNNEI. The CDR3 has 13 amino acids. Trimming removed 1 base from V and 5 bases from J, with 7 bases in between. CDR3 amino acids: CASSEGGEDTQYF. DNA for the CDR3: TGTGCCAGCAGTGAAGGGGGAGAAGATACGCAGTATTTT. The full variable domain, completed using reference TRBV2 and TRBJ2-3, is EPEVTQTPSHQVTQMGQEVILRCVPISNHLYFYWYRQILGQKVEFLVSFYNNEISEKSEIFDDQFSVERPDGSNFTLKIRSTKLEDSAMYFCASSEGGEDTQYFGPGTRLTVL.

The chain has TRBV10-2 and TRBJ2-5; 7 bases fit TRBD2. CDR3 size: 14 residues. The trim removed 3 bases at V and 4 bases at J, leaving 5 bases unmatched. Looked up from germline, CDR1 is WSHSY and CDR2 is SAAADI. CDR3 loop: CASSEVAGRETQYF. CDR3 nucleotide sequence: TGCGCCAGCAGTGAAGTAGCGGGTAGAGAGACCCAGTACTTC.

The chain couples TRBV19 to TRBJ1-2; D is perhaps TRBD1 (5 bases). Trimming took off 10 bases at V and 6 bases at J, with 18 bases between the two ends. The CDR3 spans 13 residues. Germline V gene sequence: CDR1 LNHDA, CDR2 SQIVND (reference sequence). CDR3 loop: CATARQNQHGYTF. The DNA for the CDR3 is TGTGCCACTGCGAGACAGAATCAACATGGCTACACCTTC.

The rearrangement uses TRBV4-3 and TRBJ1-2; 8 bases agree with TRBD1. Trimming cost V 0 bases and J 8 bases; bases outside gene matches: 2. Germline loops: CDR1 LGHNA, CDR2 YSLEER. This CDR3 is built from 13 residues. CDR3: CASSQDGDRGYTF. CDR3 DNA: TGCGCCAGCAGCCAAGATGGGGACAGGGGCTACACCTTC.

The CDR3 sequence is CASSLGDGRQPQHF. As DNA, the CDR3 is TGTGCCAGCAGCTTAGGGGACGGGCGACAGCCCCAGCATTTT. The chain couples TRBV7-9 to TRBJ1-5; possible D gene TRBD1, 5 bases. Germline CDR1 is SEHNR and CDR2 is FQNEAQ (reference sequence). The CDR3 loop spans 14 amino acids. V lost 1 base, J lost 7 bases, and 11 bases lay in between.

This rearrangement joins TRBV7-3 to TRBJ2-5; 7 bases fit TRBD2. CDR1 and CDR2 (germline): SGHTA, FQGTGA. The CDR3 consists of 15 residues. Trimming removed 5 bases from V and 2 bases from J; junction bases left unmatched: 8. This CDR3 is CASSLLSGPQETQYF. The CDR3 nucleotides read TGTGCCAGCAGCCTCCTTAGCGGGCCACAAGAGACCCAGTACTTC.

The rearrangement joins TRBV18 to TRBJ1-3; tentative D call: TRBD1 (6 bases). Trimming took off 2 bases at V and 0 bases at J, with 11 bases between the two ends. This CDR3 contains 16 residues. CDR1 is KGHSH, CDR2 LQKENI, per germline. In DNA form, the CDR3 reads TGTGCCAGCTCACCAATGCCCAGGGGCTCTGGAAACACCATATATTTT. Residues: CASSPMPRGSGNTIYF.